These 24 T cell receptor beta chains were all obtained from the same sample, sequenced in a study of OX40 agonist ivuxolimab in advanced cancers. Some clones are missing from TCRdb's copy, which holds only in-frame ones; the method was immunoSEQ multiplex PCR. The sample shows more than 95,000 clones, 70% to 90% of them seen only once. The starting material was CD4+ or CD8+ T cells sorted from blood, obtained in a trial of the OX40 agonist ivuxolimab. The receptors shown here come from an adult with an advanced solid tumor such as melanoma, head and neck, liver or kidney cancer.

The chain links TRBV18 to TRBJ1-5; D remains ambiguous. Trimming stripped 3 bases from V and 1 base from J, with 13 bases between. The CDR3 has 16 amino acids. Germline values: CDR1 KGHSH, CDR2 LQKENI. The CDR3 DNA follows: TGTGCCAGCTCACCCTCCCCCCCAGGAAGCAATCAGCCCCAGCATTTT. Translated: CASSPSPPGSNQPQHF. The full variable domain, completed using reference TRBV18 and TRBJ1-5, is NAGVMQNPRHLVRRRGQEARLRCSPMKGHSHVYWYRQLPEEGLKFMVYLQKENIIDESGMPKERFSAEFPKEGPSILRIQQVVRGDSAAYFCASSPSPPGSNQPQHFGDGTRLSIL.

This clone turned up a few times. The chain couples TRBV2 to TRBJ1-1; no clear D gene. This CDR3 is built from 11 residues. Trimming left V 7 bases short and J 5 bases short, with 8 bases between. Germline values: CDR1 SNHLY, CDR2 FYNNEI. The CDR3 coding sequence is TGTGCCAGCAAGAGTGAGACTGAAGCTTTCTTT. Translation: CASKSETEAFF.

This clone has more than one count but fewer than ten. The CDR3 sequence is CAWRQRGRFRADTQYF. CDR3 DNA sequence: TGTGCCTGGAGGCAACGGGGGAGATTCAGGGCCGATACGCAGTATTTT. The rearrangement uses TRBV30 and TRBJ2-3; TRBD2 is a possible D gene (6 bases). This CDR3 has 16 residues. Germline-derived CDR1 and CDR2 are GTSNPN and SVGIG (reference sequence). V lost 3 bases and J lost 6, with 22 bases in between. The full variable domain, completed using reference TRBV30 and TRBJ2-3, is SQTIHQWPATLVQPVGSPLSLECTVEGTSNPNLYWYRQAAGRGLQLLFYSVGIGQISSEVPQNLSASRPQDRQFILSSKKLLLSDSGFYLCAWRQRGRFRADTQYFGPGTRLTVL.

The V and J genes are TRBV6-5 and TRBJ2-3; tentatively, D is TRBD1 (5 bases). CDR1 is MNHEY, CDR2 SVGAGI, per germline. V was shortened by 5 bases and J by 3 bases, with 9 bases between the two germline ends. CDR3 size: 13 residues. This chain's CDR3 is CASSRQGTDTQYF. Here the CDR3 DNA reads TGTGCCAGCAGTCGTCAGGGAACAGATACGCAGTATTTT.

This clone was recorded only once. This chain uses TRBV5-6 with TRBJ1-3; D is possibly TRBD1 (5 bases). The V end lost 3 bases, the J end lost 3 bases, and 13 bases lay between the germline ends. Germline CDR1 and CDR2: SGHDT and YYEEEE. The CDR3 covers 15 residues. DNA for the CDR3: TGTGCCAGCAGCTGGGCCGGGGGGAATGGAAACACCATATATTTT. This gives the protein CASSWAGGNGNTIYF.

The rearrangement links TRBV11-2 to TRBJ2-1; 12 positions agree with TRBD2. The V gene end was trimmed by 6 bases and the J gene end by 3 bases; junction bases not matched to a gene: 0. Per the germline V gene, CDR1 is SGHAT and CDR2 is FQNNGV. The CDR3 covers 14 residues. CDR3 in amino acids: CASRLAGGYNEQFF. The CDR3 DNA sequence: TGTGCCAGCAGACTAGCGGGGGGCTACAATGAGCAGTTCTTC.

J is TRBJ1-5 and V is TRBV11-2; D is possibly TRBD1 (6 bases). The CDR3 totals 14 residues. Trimming took 4 bases from V and 2 from J, leaving 9 bases between them. Germline V gene lookup returns CDR1 SGHAT and CDR2 FQNNGV. In nucleotides, the CDR3 is TGTGCCAGCAGCTCAGGGGTGGGCAATCAGCCCCAGCATTTT. Protein: CASSSGVGNQPQHF.

The V call is TRBV6-6, the J call TRBJ2-7; 11 nucleotides match TRBD1. After removal of 6 bases from V and 3 bases from J, the junction contained 4 bases not matched to a gene. The CDR3 is 14 amino acids. Per germline, CDR1 MNHNY and CDR2 SVGAGI (reference sequence). The CDR3 DNA sequence: TGTGCCAGCAGACGGGACAGGGGGAACTACGAGCAGTACTTC. It encodes CASRRDRGNYEQYF.

A few counts support this clone. The chain employs TRBV2 and TRBJ1-5; D possibly corresponds to TRBD1 (5 bases). CDR1 is SNHLY, CDR2 FYNNEI, per germline. The CDR3 covers 11 residues. V lost 2 bases to trimming and J lost 11 bases, with 7 bases between them. Written as DNA, the CDR3 is TGTGCCAGCAGTGAATGGGGGACCCAGCATTTT. Its translation: CASSEWGTQHF.

The V call is TRBV10-3, the J call TRBJ1-4; 8 positions match TRBD1. Per germline, CDR1 ENHRY and CDR2 SYGVKD. Germline trimming cut 6 bases from V and 4 bases from J; bases unmatched to any gene: 7. The CDR3 runs to 15 residues. In DNA form, the CDR3 reads TGTGCCATCAGCCAGCGGACAGGGCTTAATGAAAAACTGTTTTTT. Its translation is CAISQRTGLNEKLFF.

This clone was seen only once. This rearrangement joins TRBV6-5 to TRBJ2-3; TRBD2 might be the D (7 bases). The germline V gene encodes CDR1 MNHEY and CDR2 SVGAGI. The V end was cut by 7 bases, the J end by 3 bases, with 17 bases between. The CDR3 extends over 15 amino acids. Written as DNA, the CDR3 is TGTGCCAGCACCCTACGGGGAGGGGGGACAGATACGCAGTATTTT. Protein: CASTLRGGGTDTQYF.

The rearrangement joins TRBV4-2 to TRBJ2-7; D might be TRBD1 (6 bases). Looked up from germline, CDR1 is LGHNA and CDR2 is YNFKEQ. CDR3 length equals 14 residues. The V end was cut by 0 bases, the J end by 7 bases, with 13 bases between. The CDR3 reads CASSQDRAGEEQYF. CDR3 DNA sequence: TGTGCCAGCAGCCAAGATCGGGCAGGGGAAGAGCAGTACTTC.

The rearrangement uses TRBV11-2 and TRBJ2-3; tentatively, D is TRBD1 (5 bases). The germline CDR1 and CDR2 sequences are SGHAT and FQNNGV. Trimming removed 2 bases at V and 3 bases at J, with 18 bases between. This CDR3 comprises 17 residues. CDR3 in amino acids: CASSLSRLGASTDTQYF. For the CDR3, the DNA is TGTGCCAGCAGCTTAAGTCGTTTAGGGGCGTCAACAGATACGCAGTATTTT.

This clone came up a few times. The chain couples TRBV28 to TRBJ1-6; D is unresolved. The length of the CDR3 is 12 residues. V shed 6 bases and J shed 7 bases, with 7 bases lying between them. Germline lookup yields CDR1 MDHEN and CDR2 SYDVKM. Here the CDR3 reads CASRERNSPLHF. CDR3 nucleotides: TGTGCCAGCAGGGAAAGGAATTCACCCCTCCACTTT. The full variable domain, its missing parts supplied by reference TRBV28 and TRBJ1-6, is DVKVTQSSRYLVKRTGEKVFLECVQDMDHENMFWYRQDPGLGLRLIYFSYDVKMKEKGDIPEGYSVSREKKERFSLILESASTNQTSMYLCASRERNSPLHFGNGTRLTVT.

The chain recombines TRBV7-9 with TRBJ1-6, with no clear D. V lost 1 base, J lost 2 bases, and 6 bases lay in between. The CDR3 spans 15 residues. Germline CDR1 SEHNR, CDR2 FQNEAQ (reference sequence). The CDR3 loop is CASSLDSPYNSPLHF. CDR3 sequence (DNA): TGTGCCAGCAGCTTAGACAGCCCCTATAATTCACCCCTCCACTTT. The whole variable domain, remainder taken from reference TRBV7-9 and TRBJ1-6, is DTGVSQNPRHKITKRGQNVTFRCDPISEHNRLYWYRQTLGQGPEFLTYFQNEAQLEKSRLLSDRFSAERPKGSFSTLEIQRTEQGDSAMYLCASSLDSPYNSPLHFGNGTRLTVT.

The chain has TRBV5-4 and TRBJ2-3, with TRBD2 identical over 11 bases. The V gene end was trimmed by 10 bases and the J gene end by 1 base; junction bases not matched to a gene: 2. Germline assignment: CDR1 SGHNT and CDR2 YYREEE (reference sequence). There are 13 residues in the CDR3. The CDR3 sequence: CAGGLAGTDTQYF. CDR3 coding DNA: TGTGCCGGGGGACTAGCGGGCACAGATACGCAGTATTTT.

DNA for the CDR3: TGTGCCAGCATAGGTAATGGTTACGAGCAGTACTTC. This encodes CASIGNGYEQYF. This rearrangement joins TRBV25-1 to TRBJ2-5; D is uncertain. The J call is in doubt because the DNA end fits TRBJ2-7 better. Germline lookup yields CDR1 MGHDK and CDR2 SYGVNS. The CDR3 is made up of 12 amino acids.

The chain is built from TRBV11-2 and TRBJ1-2; D is uncertain. The V end was cut by 2 bases, the J end by 0 bases, with 7 bases between. Germline CDR1 and CDR2: SGHAT and FQNNGV. The CDR3 has 14 residues. The CDR3 sequence: CASSLTVSNYGYTF. CDR3 DNA: TGTGCCAGCAGCTTAACTGTTTCTAACTATGGCTACACCTTC. Full variable domain (outside the CDR3, taken from reference TRBV11-2 and TRBJ1-2): EAGVAQSPRYKIIEKRQSVAFWCNPISGHATLYWYQQILGQGPKLLIQFQNNGVVDDSQLPKDRFSAERLKGVDSTLKIQPAKLEDSAVYLCASSLTVSNYGYTFGSGTRLTVV.

The CDR3 region has the DNA TGTGCCAGCAGTGAGGTGAGGGGGGTAGGGAATCAGCCCCAGCATTTT. Translation: CASSEVRGVGNQPQHF. V usage is TRBV6-1 and J usage is TRBJ1-5, with D possibly matching TRBD1 (6 bases). Trimming left V 3 bases short and J 4 bases short, with 16 bases between. Germline V gene sequence: CDR1 MNHNS, CDR2 SASEGT. CDR3 length: 16 residues.

This sequence joins TRBV18 and TRBJ2-2; perhaps TRBD2 as D (5 bases). The length of the CDR3 is 13 residues. V dropped 3 bases and J dropped 9 bases, with 11 bases sitting between them. The V gene's germline CDR1 is KGHSH and CDR2 LQKENI. The chain's CDR3 is CASSPREGRELFF. The DNA of the CDR3 is TGTGCCAGCTCACCCCGGGAAGGCCGGGAGCTGTTTTTT.

This chain connects TRBV5-8 to TRBJ1-2; D gene uncertain. Germline V gene data show CDR1 as SGHTS and CDR2 as YDEGEE. V gave up 1 base and J gave up 3 bases, with 4 bases separating them. The CDR3 has 12 residues. The CDR3 reads CASSLRDYGYTF. CDR3 bases: TGTGCCAGCAGCTTGAGGGACTATGGCTACACCTTC.

The rearrangement links TRBV30 to TRBJ2-1; D ambiguous. The CDR3 runs to 15 residues. Germline V gene lookup returns CDR1 GTSNPN and CDR2 SVGIG (reference sequence). V lost 0 bases, J lost 0 bases, and 9 bases lay in between. The CDR3 here is CAWSVRVISYNEQFF. Here the CDR3 DNA reads TGTGCCTGGAGTGTACGAGTAATCTCCTACAATGAGCAGTTCTTC. The full variable domain, completed using reference TRBV30 and TRBJ2-1, is SQTIHQWPATLVQPVGSPLSLECTVEGTSNPNLYWYRQAAGRGLQLLFYSVGIGQISSEVPQNLSASRPQDRQFILSSKKLLLSDSGFYLCAWSVRVISYNEQFFGPGTRLTVL.

This clone has just a few counts. The chain couples TRBV2 to TRBJ2-7, with 7 nucleotides matching TRBD1. Per germline, CDR1 SNHLY and CDR2 FYNNEI. V trimming: 6 bases; J trimming: 2 bases; junction bases outside the gene matches: 4. CDR3 size: 13 residues. Here the CDR3 reads CASSGTGAYEQYF. As DNA, the CDR3 is TGTGCCAGCAGCGGCACAGGGGCCTACGAGCAGTACTTC.

There are a few counts of this clone. The chain is built from TRBV7-2 and TRBJ1-2; possibly TRBD1 for D (5 bases). The CDR3 runs to 14 residues. Trimming pared 1 base from V and 1 base from J, leaving 7 bases between. CDR1 and CDR2 from the germline V gene are SGHTA and FQGNSA. CDR3 DNA sequence: TGTGCCAGCAGCTTAGGGGGCATTAACTATGGCTACACCTTC. Its protein is CASSLGGINYGYTF.